The present T cell receptor (beta chain) was sequenced within a study of blood T cell repertoires in COVID-19. About the study: PBMCs, B-cell-depleted T cells, or T cells were the source of the cDNA or gDNA that made up the material.

This CDR3 comprises 16 residues. Per germline, CDR1 LNHDA and CDR2 SQIVND (reference sequence). The trim removed 9 bases at V and 4 bases at J, leaving 9 bases unmatched. Individuals aged 18 to 89 years were recruited from 20 to 25 US areas. Participants' reported clinical history set cohort assignment. Assay used: immunoSEQ multiplex PCR; TCRdb lists only in-frame clones, some missing. The sample yields a few hundred thousand clones, over 75% seen once. The rearrangement links TRBV19 to TRBJ2-1, with TRBD2 matching over 13 bases. The sequence came from a man in his forties or fifties in a cohort exposed to, infected with or recovered from COVID-19 (not recorded which). The source material was PBMCs or T cells enriched from blood (not recorded which). CDR3 protein: CASQRLAGGKYNEQFF. CDR3 DNA sequence: TGTGCCAGCCAAAGACTAGCGGGAGGTAAATACAATGAGCAGTTCTTC.